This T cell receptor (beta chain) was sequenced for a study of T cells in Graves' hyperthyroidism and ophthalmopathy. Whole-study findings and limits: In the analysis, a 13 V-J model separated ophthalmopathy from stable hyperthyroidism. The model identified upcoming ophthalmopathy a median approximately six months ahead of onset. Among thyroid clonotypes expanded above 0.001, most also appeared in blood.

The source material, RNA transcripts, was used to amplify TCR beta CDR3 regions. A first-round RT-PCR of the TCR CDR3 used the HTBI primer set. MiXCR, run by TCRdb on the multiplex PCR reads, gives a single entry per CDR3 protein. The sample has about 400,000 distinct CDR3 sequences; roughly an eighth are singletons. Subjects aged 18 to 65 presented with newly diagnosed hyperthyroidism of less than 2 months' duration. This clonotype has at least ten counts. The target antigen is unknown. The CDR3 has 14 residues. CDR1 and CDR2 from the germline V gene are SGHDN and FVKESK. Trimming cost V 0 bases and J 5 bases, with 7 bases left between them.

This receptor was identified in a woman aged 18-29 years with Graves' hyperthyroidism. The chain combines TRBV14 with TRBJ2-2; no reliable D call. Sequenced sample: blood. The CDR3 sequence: CASSQDADTGELFF. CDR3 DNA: TGTGCCAGCAGCCAAGACGCGGATACCGGGGAGCTGTTTTTT. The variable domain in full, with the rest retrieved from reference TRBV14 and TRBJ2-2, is EAGVTQFPSHSVIEKGQTVTLRCDPISGHDNLYWYRRVMGKEIKFLLHFVKESKQDESGMPNNRFLAERTGGTYSTLKVQPAELEDSGVYFCASSQDADTGELFFGEGSRLTVL.